The rows below give T cell receptor beta chains drawn from one sample of a study of cytomegalovirus exposure and HLA in healthy donors. Sequenced by immunoSEQ multiplex PCR; TCRdb stores in-frame clones only, minus some. The sample lists 150,000 or so clones, 75% to 85% seen once, with around 2.5% in the top ten. The sequencing input was PBMCs. These receptor sequences come from a middle-aged man in good health and CMV-seronegative. CDR3s include the opening cysteine and the closing phenylalanine or tryptophan. The order of the fields is D gene, clone size, J gene, V gene, CDR3 protein, CDR3 DNA. D genes are given only for firm matches. Rows may omit the clone size; those that give it use once, few, many or a size class.

>NA|NA|TRBJ1-1|TRBV6-4
CASSDPISPEAFF
TGTGCCAGCAGTGATCCTATTTCCCCTGAAGCTTTCTTT
>NA|NA|TRBJ2-6|TRBV7-6
CASSLGTGTGANVLTF
TGTGCCAGCAGCTTAGGTACAGGGACTGGGGCCAACGTCCTGACTTTC
>NA|NA|TRBJ2-5|TRBV5-1
CASSPWVASDGETQYF
TGCGCCAGCAGCCCGTGGGTCGCTAGCGATGGCGAGACCCAGTACTTC
>TRBD2|NA|TRBJ2-7|TRBV5-1
CASSPGTSGYEQYF
TGCGCCAGCAGCCCCGGGACTAGCGGCTACGAGCAGTACTTC
>NA|NA|TRBJ2-3|TRBV28
CASSSQFGLRDTQYF
TGTGCCAGCAGTTCCCAGTTCGGACTGCGCGATACGCAGTATTTT
>NA|NA|TRBJ1-1|TRBV5-1
CASSDTGSNAEAFF
TGCGCCAGCAGCGATACAGGGAGCAACGCTGAAGCTTTCTTT
>NA|NA|TRBJ2-2|TRBV19
CASSTVETRNTGELFF
TGTGCCAGTAGTACCGTCGAGACAAGAAACACCGGGGAGCTGTTTTTT
>TRBD1|NA|TRBJ2-7|TRBV27
CASSLSQGVYEQYF
TGTGCCAGCAGTTTATCCCAGGGGGTCTACGAGCAGTACTTC
>NA|NA|TRBJ2-5|TRBV5-1
CASSSTPEGAQYF
TGCGCCAGCAGCTCTACACCGGAGGGCGCCCAGTACTTC
>NA|NA|TRBJ1-5|TRBV9
CASSVDGGNQPQHF
TGTGCCAGCAGCGTAGACGGCGGAAATCAGCCCCAGCATTTT
>NA|NA|TRBJ1-5|TRBV6-5
CASSYAGNQPQHF
TGTGCCAGCAGTTACGCAGGGAATCAGCCCCAGCATTTT
>NA|NA|TRBJ2-7|TRBV19
CASSMEGGNYEQYF
TGTGCCAGTAGTATGGAGGGGGGGAACTACGAGCAGTACTTC
>NA|NA|TRBJ2-4|TRBV19
CASNTSGAKNIQYF
TGTGCCAGTAACACCTCAGGCGCCAAAAACATTCAGTACTTC
>NA|few|TRBJ1-1|TRBV6-5
CASSYSNKRQSSAFF
TGTGCCAGCAGTTACTCAAATAAGCGACAGTCCTCGGCTTTCTTT
>TRBD1|few|TRBJ1-2|TRBV11-2
CASSSATGIDGYTF
TGTGCCAGCAGCTCTGCGACAGGGATCGATGGCTACACCTTC
>NA|NA|TRBJ1-2|TRBV19
CASSIGQANYGYTF
TGTGCCAGTAGTATAGGACAGGCTAACTATGGCTACACCTTC
>NA|once|TRBJ1-2|TRBV12-5
CASGSTLANYGYTF
TGTGCTAGTGGCAGCACCCTAGCTAACTATGGCTACACCTTC